A selection of T cell receptor beta chains follows, all from one sample in a study of T-cell memory formation after mild COVID-19. TCRdb called the 5' RACE reads again in MiXCR, with one record for every CDR3 protein. In the table there are 290,000 or so distinct CDR3 sequences, just under 20% of which are singletons. The sequencing sample was made of PBMCs or a T cell subset sorted from them (not recorded which). Receptor source: a man younger than 35 who had mild COVID-19 (a few samples of this study predate the infection). Cell type and time point are not known. Each CDR3 is given with its conserved first and last residue. The D gene is left open where the match is weak. Size is omitted from some rows. Given values are once, few, many or a class for expanded clones.

few	TRBV15	TRBJ2-7	TRBD1	TGTGCCACCAGCAGGAACAGGGGTGGGCAGTACTTC	CATSRNRGGQYF
NA	TRBV28	TRBJ1-3	NA	TGTGCCAGCAGTTTATCGCCGACCTCTGGAAACACCATATATTTT	CASSLSPTSGNTIYF
NA	TRBV7-9	TRBJ2-2	NA	TGTGCCAGCAGCCCTTTGGCCCGCACCGGGGAGCTGTTTTTT	CASSPLARTGELFF
NA	TRBV7-2	TRBJ1-1	TRBD1	TGTGCCAGCAGCTGGGGACAGGGAATGAACACTGAAGCTTTCTTT	CASSWGQGMNTEAFF
NA	TRBV6-5	TRBJ1-5	NA	TGTGCCAGCAGTTACCCCGGAAATCAGCCCCAGCATTTT	CASSYPGNQPQHF
few	TRBV7-2	TRBJ1-5	NA	TGTGCCAGCAGCTTAGGGTCGGGACAGCCCCAGCATTTT	CASSLGSGQPQHF
few	TRBV20-1	TRBJ1-6	NA	TGCAGTGCTCCGGACCTCCGGGACATAGGTTCACCCCTCCACTTT	CSAPDLRDIGSPLHF
few	TRBV28	TRBJ1-6	NA	TGTGCCAGCACAAGCGTTGGTTCACCCCTCCACTTT	CASTSVGSPLHF
NA	TRBV7-3	TRBJ2-7	NA	TGTGCCAGCAGCTTGAGCCTCTCCTACGAGCAGTACTTC	CASSLSLSYEQYF
few	TRBV20-1	TRBJ1-5	NA	TGCAGTGCTAGAGGTGGCGGCAGGGGCTCTTCCTCGTTACAGCCCCAGCATTTT	CSARGGGRGSSSLQPQHF
NA	TRBV10-3	TRBJ1-5	NA	TGTGCCATCAGCCCCTATAGCAATCAGCCCCAGCATTTT	CAISPYSNQPQHF
many	TRBV20-1	TRBJ2-6	TRBD2	TGCAGCAGCGGGAGGGGGCGGTTTACTGGGGCCAACGTCCTGACTTTC	CSSGRGRFTGANVLTF
few	TRBV4-1	TRBJ2-3	NA	TGCGCCAGCAGCCAGATGGGGGGCGGGGGCCGCACAGATACGCAGTATTTT	CASSQMGGGGRTDTQYF
few	TRBV20-1	TRBJ2-5	NA	TGCAGTGCTAGAGATCCCCAGGGGGAGACCCAGTACTTC	CSARDPQGETQYF
NA	TRBV20-1	TRBJ2-7	NA	TGCAGTGCTACTGAGATGAGGGGTTCCTACGAGCAGTACTTC	CSATEMRGSYEQYF
few	TRBV7-9	TRBJ2-3	NA	TGTGCCAGCAGCCCCTTCGAGCGGCCCACAGATACGCAGTATTTT	CASSPFERPTDTQYF
NA	TRBV5-1	TRBJ1-2	TRBD1	TGCGCCAGCAGCTGGACAGGGGGCCACTATGGCTACACCTTC	CASSWTGGHYGYTF